The rows below give T cell receptor beta chains drawn from one sample of a study of Graves' ophthalmopathy and Graves' hyperthyroidism. TCRdb itself ran the multiplex PCR reads through MiXCR, one entry per CDR3 protein. The sample yields hundreds of thousands of distinct CDR3 sequences, under 25% seen once. Sequenced: peripheral blood. The receptors derive from a woman between 18 and 30 years old with stable Graves' hyperthyroidism. Both conserved end residues are part of each CDR3. Each record gives: CDR3 protein, CDR3 DNA, J gene, D gene, clone size, V gene. D genes are given only for firm matches. A row's size may be missing; if present it is once, few, many or a size class.

CSVARGMNTEAFF TGCAGCGTTGCGAGGGGAATGAACACTGAAGCTTTCTTT TRBJ1-1 . many TRBV29-1
CASSLELATISTGELFF TGTGCCAGCAGCTTGGAACTAGCCACGATATCCACCGGGGAGCTGTTTTTT TRBJ2-2 . many TRBV5-4
CASSYRGWGQGRFEKLFF TGTGCCAGCAGTTACCGGGGTTGGGGACAGGGGCGTTTTGAAAAACTGTTTTTT TRBJ1-4 TRBD1 few TRBV6-2/TRBV6-3
CAWRPSGTTRETQYF TGTGCCTGGAGGCCTTCCGGGACCACAAGGGAGACCCAGTACTTC TRBJ2-5 . few TRBV30
CASSTRLDWNTGELFF TGTGCCAGCAGTACCCGACTAGATTGGAACACCGGGGAGCTGTTTTTT TRBJ2-2 . many TRBV27
CASSQGLVGPPSNTGELFF TGCGCCAGCAGCCAAGGACTAGTGGGTCCCCCGAGTAACACCGGGGAGCTGTTTTTT TRBJ2-2 . many TRBV4-1
CSARDPNQPQHF TGCAGTGCTAGAGACCCTAATCAGCCCCAGCATTTT TRBJ1-5 . many TRBV20-1
CASSLTGAAFF TGTGCCAGCAGTTTGACAGGGGCGGCTTTCTTT TRBJ1-1 TRBD1 many TRBV28
CASRGRISSGNTIYF TGTGCCAGCAGGGGGCGGATCAGCTCTGGAAACACCATATATTTT TRBJ1-3 . few TRBV12-3/TRBV12-4
CASSTADGDTEAFF TGTGCCAGCAGCACGGCGGACGGGGACACTGAAGCTTTCTTT TRBJ1-1 . few TRBV6-1
CASSLYRGLNTEAFF TGTGCCAGCTCACTATACAGGGGATTGAACACTGAAGCTTTCTTT TRBJ1-1 TRBD1 many TRBV18
CASSLLDGLYGYTF TGCGCCAGCAGCTTGTTGGACGGCCTCTATGGCTACACCTTC TRBJ1-2 . many TRBV5-1
CTSLRWDQETQYF TGTACCAGTCTTCGATGGGATCAAGAGACCCAGTACTTC TRBJ2-5 . many TRBV6-1
CASSQGTSGPQHF TGTGCCAGTAGTCAGGGGACCTCGGGGCCCCAGCATTTT TRBJ1-5 . many TRBV19
CASSVGQGNNQPQHF TGTGCCAGCTCTGTGGGACAGGGGAACAATCAGCCCCAGCATTTT TRBJ1-5 TRBD1 many TRBV9
CASSEWTGYYGYTF TGTGCCAGCAGTGAATGGACAGGTTACTATGGCTACACCTTC TRBJ1-2 TRBD1 many TRBV25-1
CASSRGTGAYEQYF TGTGCCAGCAGCAGGGGGACAGGGGCCTACGAGCAGTACTTC TRBJ2-7 TRBD1 many TRBV11-2
CASTRGNTEAFF TGTGCCAGCACCCGGGGGAACACTGAAGCTTTCTTT TRBJ1-1 . many TRBV12-3/TRBV12-4
CASSFERGNSPLHF TGTGCCAGCAGTTTCGAGAGGGGTAATTCACCCCTCCACTTT TRBJ1-6 . many TRBV12-3/TRBV12-4
CASRTPGTHQETQYF TGTGCCAGCAGGACCCCGGGGACACACCAAGAGACCCAGTACTTC TRBJ2-5 . . TRBV6-1
CASSLFEGVNSEAFF TGTGCCAGCAGTTTATTTGAAGGGGTAAATTCTGAAGCTTTCTTT TRBJ1-1 . . TRBV12-3/TRBV12-4
CASSESAGDSAGELFF TGCGCCAGCAGTGAGTCGGCAGGGGATTCGGCCGGGGAGCTGTTTTTT TRBJ2-2 . few TRBV10-1
CSVEAVRVGTEAFF TGCAGCGTTGAAGCGGTTCGGGTTGGCACTGAAGCTTTCTTT TRBJ1-1 . many TRBV29-1
CASSLSPAGTGELFF TGTGCCAGCAGCTTAAGCCCAGCGGGTACCGGGGAGCTGTTTTTT TRBJ2-2 . many TRBV7-8
CSARETGGYEQYF TGCAGTGCTAGAGAAACGGGAGGGTACGAGCAGTACTTC TRBJ2-7 TRBD2 . TRBV20-1
CASSQGVGDSYGYTF TGTGCCAGCAGCCAAGGGGTGGGGGACAGCTATGGCTACACCTTC TRBJ1-2 TRBD1 few TRBV3-1
CASSPSGTWAGYTF TGTGCCAGCAGCCCATCAGGGACTTGGGCTGGCTACACCTTC TRBJ1-2 . few TRBV9
CASGLGGQGYQETQYF TGTGCTAGTGGTTTGGGGGGACAGGGATACCAAGAGACCCAGTACTTC TRBJ2-5 TRBD1 . TRBV12-5
CASSSDGANLNTEAFF TGTGCCAGCAGTTCCGATGGGGCTAACCTGAACACTGAAGCTTTCTTT TRBJ1-1 . . TRBV28
CASSLVPGREETQYF TGCGCCAGCAGCTTGGTCCCCGGGAGAGAAGAGACCCAGTACTTC TRBJ2-5 . many TRBV5-1
CASSHPWDGDVETQYF TGCGCCAGCAGCCACCCCTGGGACGGGGATGTAGAGACCCAGTACTTC TRBJ2-5 . many TRBV4-1
CASSVNRVSYEQYF TGTGCCAGCAGTGTCAACAGGGTGTCCTACGAGCAGTACTTC TRBJ2-7 . . TRBV6-1
CASSLTDREDYEQYF TGCGCCAGCAGCTTAACCGACAGGGAAGATTACGAGCAGTACTTC TRBJ2-7 TRBD1 many TRBV5-1
CASSPTGQPQYF TGTGCCAGCAGCCCGACAGGCCAACCTCAGTACTTC TRBJ2-7 . many TRBV7-2
CASSRSSGTDEQYF TGTGCCAGCAGTCGTTCTAGCGGGACCGACGAGCAGTACTTC TRBJ2-7 TRBD2 many TRBV2
CASSLSVGGETQYF TGTGCCAGCAGCTTATCAGTGGGCGGAGAGACCCAGTACTTC TRBJ2-5 . many TRBV7-2
CASSLIRKDKNIQYF TGTGCCAGCAGCTTGATCAGAAAGGACAAAAACATTCAGTACTTC TRBJ2-4 . many TRBV11-2
CASSSTGTGYMNTEAFF TGTGCCAGCAGCTCAACCGGGACCGGTTACATGAACACTGAAGCTTTCTTT TRBJ1-1 . many TRBV5-4
CASSYSVTEGYTF TGTGCCAGCAGTTACTCTGTGACGGAAGGCTACACCTTC TRBJ1-2 . . TRBV6-5
CASSTDRARLYSNQPQHF TGTGCCAGCAGTACCGACCGGGCCAGGCTCTATAGCAATCAGCCCCAGCATTTT TRBJ1-5 . many TRBV6-2/TRBV6-3
CASSRTGGTSPQYF TGTGCCAGCAGTCGGACAGGGGGAACAAGTCCCCAGTACTTC TRBJ2-5 TRBD1 many TRBV12-3/TRBV12-4
CASSFWIPGQGLANYGYTF TGCGCCAGCAGCTTTTGGATTCCGGGACAGGGCCTAGCTAACTATGGCTACACCTTC TRBJ1-2 TRBD1 many TRBV5-1
CASRTESYEQYF TGTGCCAGCAGAACAGAATCCTACGAGCAGTACTTC TRBJ2-7 . many TRBV6-2/TRBV6-3
CSARADGGSSPLHF TGCAGTGCTAGAGCTGACGGCGGGAGTTCACCCCTCCACTTT TRBJ1-6 . . TRBV20-1
CATSDGKETQYF TGTGCCACCAGTGATGGCAAAGAGACCCAGTACTTC TRBJ2-5 . . TRBV24-1
CASVPGDRPGYTF TGTGCCAGCGTACCAGGGGACCGACCTGGCTACACCTTC TRBJ1-2 . many TRBV28
CAISETSGAYEQYF TGTGCCATCAGTGAGACTAGCGGGGCCTACGAGCAGTACTTC TRBJ2-7 TRBD2 many TRBV10-3
CASSQDRDRGREQYF TGCGCCAGCAGCCAAGATAGAGACAGGGGACGGGAGCAGTACTTC TRBJ2-7 TRBD1 . TRBV4-3
CASSPRTSGMRWNTGELFF TGTGCCAGCAGTCCTCGGACTAGCGGGATGAGATGGAACACCGGGGAGCTGTTTTTT TRBJ2-2 TRBD2 many TRBV28